This T cell receptor beta chain was retrieved from a study of shared clonotypes between healthy human individuals. Regarding the study as a whole: Relative to their counterparts shared across all four donors, non-shared clonotypes exhibited diminished generation probabilities. An effect of sequencing depth on clonotype sharing among donors was expected. Richness estimates generally favored naive over memory subsets.

This clone was detected a few times. Antigen specificity is unknown. The table came from immunoSEQ multiplex PCR; TCRdb's copy has only in-frame clones and leaves some out. The sample holds 800,000 to 1,200,000 clones, 78% seen once. The germline V gene encodes CDR1 ENHRY and CDR2 SYGVKD. The CDR3 covers 12 residues. V was trimmed by 2 bases and J by 7 bases, leaving 5 bases between them. Donors comprised healthy HIV-negative adults lacking recent acute infections or vaccinations. Material: memory CD4+ T cells from PBMCs. Documented subset: CD45RA-negative fraction. The sequence was collected from a man between 18 and 35 years old in good health. Some clones in this sample may be carry-over from other donors' samples. The chain combines TRBV10-3 with TRBJ1-4; D is unclear. CDR3 residues: CAISETSEKLFF. The DNA of the CDR3 is TGTGCCATCAGTGAGACAAGTGAAAAACTGTTTTTT.